One TCR beta chain is described in this entry. The data originate from a study of blood T cell repertoires in COVID-19. Looked up from germline, CDR1 is SQVTM and CDR2 is ANQGSEA. The CDR3 extends over 16 amino acids. V lost 7 bases and J lost 3; bases outside the gene matches: 16. Data came from immunoSEQ multiplex PCR; TCRdb stores just in-frame clones and leaves some out. The sample has 77,000 or so clones, approximately 85% seen once; the top ten hold approximately 4.6%. The receptor was isolated from an elderly man with acute or convalescent COVID-19. The sequenced sample consisted of peripheral blood. This chain links TRBV29-1 with TRBJ1-2, with 8 nucleotides matching TRBD1. Here the CDR3 DNA reads TGCAGCGCGAAACAACAGGGGGATCCTGCGCACTATGGCTACACCTTC. This codes for CSAKQQGDPAHYGYTF.